This paragraph reports one T cell receptor beta chain. The antigen remains unidentified. The source of the sample is a study of PD-1 blockade in classical Hodgkin lymphoma. Findings and caveats of the study: At C4D1, TCR diversity had climbed significantly for CD4+ cells, though not for CD8+ cells. At baseline, newly diagnosed patients reportedly showed less TCR diversity than healthy donors. The diversity seen at baseline in complete responders resembled that of newly diagnosed patients.

Libraries were prepared by immunoSEQ multiplex PCR; TCRdb keeps only in-frame clonotypes and omits some of them. Seen here are some 39,000 clones, around 80% observed once, and the top ten hold around a third. The V end was cut by 3 bases, the J end by 7 bases, with 13 bases between. Per germline, CDR1 LGHNA and CDR2 YNFKEQ. The CDR3 runs to 13 residues. Time point: cycle 4 day 1 (C4D1), after less than 7 weeks of nivolumab. Relapse was seen in all patients after autologous stem cell transplantation, and brentuximab vedotin exposure was variable. The sequences come from peripheral blood mononuclear cells (PBMCs), collected before the fourth cycle of nivolumab. The V and J genes are TRBV4-2 and TRBJ2-7, with D unclear. The sequence derives from a human donor with classical Hodgkin lymphoma. The CDR3, as DNA: TGTGCCAGCAGCCATCAGAAAGGCGCGGAGCAGTACTTC. Its protein product is CASSHQKGAEQYF.